This TCR beta chain came from a study of T cell responses to AZD1222 COVID-19 vaccine. The germline V and J ends were trimmed by 3 bases and 8 bases, with 13 bases remaining between them. CDR3 length equals 14 residues. The germline V gene has CDR1 MGHRA and CDR2 YSYEKL. The data were produced by immunoSEQ multiplex PCR, yet TCRdb's version contains in-frame clones alone and is incomplete. The data show some 130,000 clones, 70% to 90% seen once. This rearrangement joins TRBV4-1 to TRBJ2-2; a possible D gene is TRBD2 (6 bases). The sequence came from an adult in good health. The sample was peripheral blood, taken on day 0 of AZD1222 vaccination. The CDR3 loop is CASSQDTGRGELFF. The CDR3 nucleotides are TGCGCCAGCAGCCAGGATACGGGGAGGGGGGAGCTGTTTTTT.